This T cell receptor (beta chain) was retrieved from a study of shared clonotypes between healthy human individuals. Study processing details: In the immunoSEQ data, sequences were junction-only and lacked quality scores, so filtering differed. Sequencing used immunoSEQ multiplex PCR; TCRdb keeps in-frame clones, though not all of them. From that table come the V and J calls and clone size; the DNA was used to work out D and trimming. The data contain hundreds of thousands of clones, 90% to 95% of them singletons. CD45RO-negative CD8 cells positively selected for CCR7 made up the naive population, which excluded terminally differentiated effector memory CD45RA+ cells. Germline V gene sequence: CDR1 LGHNA, CDR2 YSLEER. The CDR3 is 16 amino acids. With 4 bases removed from V and 0 bases from J, the gap between germline ends came to 13 bases. Study results and limitations: Limitation of the genetic and exposure-history diversity represented came from the few donors.

A note on this clone: Its cognate antigen is unknown.

The chain has TRBV4-3 and TRBJ2-4; D is ambiguous. The TCR comes from a young man in good health. The source material was naive CD8+ T cells sorted from blood. CDR3 in amino acids: CASSPGYPLAKNIQYF. The CDR3 DNA reads as TGCGCCAGCAGCCCTGGCTACCCTTTAGCCAAAAACATTCAGTACTTC.